The sequence of this T cell receptor (beta chain) was determined in a study of ipilimumab plus nivolumab after autologous stem cell transplantation. The method was immunoSEQ multiplex PCR; TCRdb's version includes in-frame clones alone and lacks a portion of them. The sample has roughly 16,000 clones; 65% to 80% are singletons. In germline, CDR1 is SNHLY, CDR2 FYNNEI. The CDR3 has 14 amino acids. With 6 bases clipped from V and 4 bases from J, the junction kept 4 bases outside the gene matches. This chain uses TRBV2 with TRBJ1-5; TRBD1 matches at 9 bases. Sequenced here: PBMCs, sampled in a trial of ipilimumab plus nivolumab as post-transplant consolidation. The TCR originated in a male donor with diffuse large B-cell lymphoma. This CDR3 reads CASSGQGPNQPQHF. Written as DNA, the CDR3 is TGTGCCAGCAGCGGACAGGGGCCAAATCAGCCCCAGCATTTT.